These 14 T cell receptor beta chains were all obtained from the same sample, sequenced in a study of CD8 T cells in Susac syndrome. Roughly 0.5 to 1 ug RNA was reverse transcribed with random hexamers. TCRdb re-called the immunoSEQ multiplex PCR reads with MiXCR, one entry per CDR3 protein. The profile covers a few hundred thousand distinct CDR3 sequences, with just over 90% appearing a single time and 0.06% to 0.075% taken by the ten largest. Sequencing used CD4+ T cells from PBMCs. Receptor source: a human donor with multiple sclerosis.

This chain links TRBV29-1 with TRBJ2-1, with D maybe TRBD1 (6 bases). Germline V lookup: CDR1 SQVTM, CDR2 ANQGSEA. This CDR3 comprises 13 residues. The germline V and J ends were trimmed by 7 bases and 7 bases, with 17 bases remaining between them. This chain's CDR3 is CSERMKGVNEQFF. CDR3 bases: TGCAGCGAACGAATGAAGGGGGTGAATGAGCAGTTCTTC.

The CDR3 loop is CASRSTGTLPEAFF. CDR3 coding DNA: TGTGCCAGCAGGTCGACAGGGACGCTTCCTGAAGCTTTCTTT. The V call is TRBV5-4, the J call TRBJ1-1; 7 bases are a match to TRBD1. CDR1 and CDR2 from the germline V gene are SGHNT and YYREEE (reference sequence). This CDR3 region has 14 residues. V dropped 5 bases and J dropped 6; count of bases not matched to a gene: 10. The full variable domain, in which reference TRBV5-4 and TRBJ1-1 provide the parts outside the CDR3, is ETGVTQSPTHLIKTRGQQVTLRCSSQSGHNTVSWYQQALGQGPQFIFQYYREEENGRGNFPPRFSGLQFPNYSSELNVNALELDDSALYLCASRSTGTLPEAFFGQGTRLTVV.

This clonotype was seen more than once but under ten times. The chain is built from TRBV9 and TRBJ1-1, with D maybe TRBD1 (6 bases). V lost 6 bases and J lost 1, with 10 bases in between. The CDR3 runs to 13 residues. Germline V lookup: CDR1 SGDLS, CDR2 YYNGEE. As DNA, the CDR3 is TGTGCCAGCAACCGGGGGCGGAACACTGAAGCTTTCTTT. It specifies CASNRGRNTEAFF.

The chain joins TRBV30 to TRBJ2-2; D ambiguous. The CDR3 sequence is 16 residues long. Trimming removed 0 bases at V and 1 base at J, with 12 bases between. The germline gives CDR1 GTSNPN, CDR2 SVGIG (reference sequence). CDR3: CAWSVLMAENTGELFF. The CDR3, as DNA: TGTGCCTGGAGTGTTCTTATGGCCGAGAACACCGGGGAGCTGTTTTTT.

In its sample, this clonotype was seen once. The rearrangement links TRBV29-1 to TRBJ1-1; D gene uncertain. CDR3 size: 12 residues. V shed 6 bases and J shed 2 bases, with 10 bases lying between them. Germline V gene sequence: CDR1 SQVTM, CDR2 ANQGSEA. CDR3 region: CSVGRINTEAFF. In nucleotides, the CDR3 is TGCAGCGTCGGACGGATTAACACTGAAGCTTTCTTT.

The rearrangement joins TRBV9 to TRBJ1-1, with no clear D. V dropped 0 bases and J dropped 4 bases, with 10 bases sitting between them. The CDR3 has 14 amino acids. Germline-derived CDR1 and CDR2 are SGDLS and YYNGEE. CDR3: CASSVGAAATEAFF. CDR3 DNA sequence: TGTGCCAGCAGCGTAGGGGCGGCCGCCACTGAAGCTTTCTTT.

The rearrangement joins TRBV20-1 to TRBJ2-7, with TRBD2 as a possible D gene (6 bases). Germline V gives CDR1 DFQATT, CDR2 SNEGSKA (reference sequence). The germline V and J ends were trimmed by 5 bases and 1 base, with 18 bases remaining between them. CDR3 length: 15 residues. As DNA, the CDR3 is TGCAGTGCTTCTGGGGGGAGGTTCCCGTCCTACGAGCAGTACTTC. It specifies CSASGGRFPSYEQYF.

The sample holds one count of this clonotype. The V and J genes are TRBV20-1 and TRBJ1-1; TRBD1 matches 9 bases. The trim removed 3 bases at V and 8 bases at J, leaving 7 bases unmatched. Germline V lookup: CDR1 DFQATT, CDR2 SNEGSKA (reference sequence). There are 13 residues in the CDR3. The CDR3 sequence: CSARGTGLGEAFF. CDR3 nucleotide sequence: TGCAGTGCTAGGGGGACAGGGTTGGGAGAAGCTTTCTTT.

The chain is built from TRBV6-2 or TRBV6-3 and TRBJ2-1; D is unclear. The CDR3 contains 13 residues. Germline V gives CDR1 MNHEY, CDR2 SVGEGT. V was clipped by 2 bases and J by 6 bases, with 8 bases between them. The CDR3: CASSYRVSNEQFF. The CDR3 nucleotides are TGTGCCAGCAGTTACCGGGTTTCCAATGAGCAGTTCTTC.

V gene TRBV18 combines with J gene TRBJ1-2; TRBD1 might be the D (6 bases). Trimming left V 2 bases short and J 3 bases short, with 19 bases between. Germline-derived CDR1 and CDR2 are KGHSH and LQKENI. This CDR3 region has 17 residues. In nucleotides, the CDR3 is TGTGCCAGCTCACCAACAGCCACTGGCCCAGGGGACTATGGCTACACCTTC. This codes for CASSPTATGPGDYGYTF.

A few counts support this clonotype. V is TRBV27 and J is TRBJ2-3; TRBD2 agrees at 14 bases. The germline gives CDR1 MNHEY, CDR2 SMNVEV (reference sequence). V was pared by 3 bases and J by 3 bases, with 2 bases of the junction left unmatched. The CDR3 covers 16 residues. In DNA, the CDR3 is TGTGCCAGCAGTTTGTGGACTAGCGGGAGGACAGATACGCAGTATTTT. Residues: CASSLWTSGRTDTQYF.

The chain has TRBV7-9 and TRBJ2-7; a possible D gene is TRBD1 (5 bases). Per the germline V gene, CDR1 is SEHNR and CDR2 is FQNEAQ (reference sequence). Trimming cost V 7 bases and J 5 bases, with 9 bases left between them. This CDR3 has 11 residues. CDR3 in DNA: TGTGCCAGCAAGGGGCTGAACGAGCAGTACTTC. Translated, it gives CASKGLNEQYF.

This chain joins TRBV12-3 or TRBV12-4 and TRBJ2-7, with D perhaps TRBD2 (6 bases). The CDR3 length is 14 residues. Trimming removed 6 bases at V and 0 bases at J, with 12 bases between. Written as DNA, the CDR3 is TGTGCCAGCAGCCGAGCGGGTAGCTCCTACGAGCAGTACTTC. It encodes CASSRAGSSYEQYF.

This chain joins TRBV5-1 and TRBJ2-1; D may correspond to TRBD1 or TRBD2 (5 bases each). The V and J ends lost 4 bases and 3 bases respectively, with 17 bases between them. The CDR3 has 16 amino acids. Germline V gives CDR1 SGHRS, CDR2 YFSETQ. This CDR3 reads CASSPVGATIYNEQFF. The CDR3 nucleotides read TGCGCCAGCAGCCCCGTCGGGGCGACTATCTACAATGAGCAGTTCTTC. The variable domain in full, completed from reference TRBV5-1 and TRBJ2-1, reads KAGVTQTPRYLIKTRGQQVTLSCSPISGHRSVSWYQQTPGQGLQFLFEYFSETQRNKGNFPGRFSGRQFSNSRSEMNVSTLELGDSALYLCASSPVGATIYNEQFFGPGTRLTVL.